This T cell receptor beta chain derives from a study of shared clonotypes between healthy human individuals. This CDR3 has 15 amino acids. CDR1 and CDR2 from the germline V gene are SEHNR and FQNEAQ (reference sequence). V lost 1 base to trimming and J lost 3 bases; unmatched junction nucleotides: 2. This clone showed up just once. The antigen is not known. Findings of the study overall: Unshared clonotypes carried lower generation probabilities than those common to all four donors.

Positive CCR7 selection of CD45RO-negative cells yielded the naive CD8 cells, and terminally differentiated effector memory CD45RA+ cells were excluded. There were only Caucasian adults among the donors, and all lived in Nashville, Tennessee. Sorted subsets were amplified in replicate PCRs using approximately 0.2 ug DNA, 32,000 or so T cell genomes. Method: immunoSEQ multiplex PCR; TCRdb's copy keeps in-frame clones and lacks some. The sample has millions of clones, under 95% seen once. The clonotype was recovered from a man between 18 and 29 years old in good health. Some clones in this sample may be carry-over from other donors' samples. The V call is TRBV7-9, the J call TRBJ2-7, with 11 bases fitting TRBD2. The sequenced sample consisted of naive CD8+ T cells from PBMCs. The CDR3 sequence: CASSLVGLAGYEQYF. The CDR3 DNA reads TGTGCCAGCAGCTTAGTTGGACTAGCGGGCTACGAGCAGTACTTC.